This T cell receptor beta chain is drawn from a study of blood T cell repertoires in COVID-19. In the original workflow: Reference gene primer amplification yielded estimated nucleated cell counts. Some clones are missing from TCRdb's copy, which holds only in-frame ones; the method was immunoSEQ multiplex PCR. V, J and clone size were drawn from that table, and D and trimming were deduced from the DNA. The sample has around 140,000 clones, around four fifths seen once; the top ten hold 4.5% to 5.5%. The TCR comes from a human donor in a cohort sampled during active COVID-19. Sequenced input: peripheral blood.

CDR3 residues: CASSERTGLWYF. In DNA form, the CDR3 reads TGCGCCAGCAGCGAACGGACAGGGCTGTGGTACTTC. The chain joins TRBV5-1 to TRBJ2-5; 8 nucleotides agree with TRBD1. The germline V gene has CDR1 SGHRS and CDR2 YFSETQ. J was trimmed by 13 bases and V by 4 bases; bases with no gene match: 9. CDR3 length: 12 residues.